The TCR beta chain described here comes from a study of OX40 agonist ivuxolimab in advanced cancers. Study information: The mean age was roughly 60 years, ranging from about 20 to 90, with over 70% of participants male.

The repertoire was sequenced with immunoSEQ multiplex PCR; TCRdb's copy has only in-frame clones and lacks some. In the table there are tens of thousands of clones, around 83% of which are singletons. This CDR3 has 13 residues. With 5 bases removed from V and 1 base from J, the gap between germline ends came to 8 bases. Germline-derived CDR1 and CDR2 are SGHAT and FQNNGV. Points on this clone: The antigen is unknown.

Study findings and constraints: CD8+ T cells (on average) carried more expanded clones than CD4+ T cells. Clones of CD4+ and CD8+ blood T cells grew by week 6 at doses of 0.1 to 3.0 mg/kg.

This sequence joins TRBV11-2 and TRBJ1-2; the D is unclear. The sequence was obtained from an adult with an advanced solid tumor such as melanoma, head and neck, liver or kidney cancer. The material was CD4+ or CD8+ T cells sorted from blood, obtained in a trial of the OX40 agonist ivuxolimab. The CDR3 is CASSPDRNYGYTF. CDR3 DNA sequence: TGTGCCAGCAGCCCCGACCGTAACTATGGCTACACCTTC.